The clone carrying this TCR beta chain occurred a few times. Antigen specificity is unknown. Combining iRepertoire HTBI primers with Arm-PCR of CDR3 regions, the authors built TCR beta libraries. TCRdb analysed the multiplex PCR reads with MiXCR anew, one entry per CDR3 protein. The sample shows 680,000 or so distinct CDR3 sequences, roughly 15% of them seen only once. Time point in this sample: newly diagnosed GD, antithyroid drugs for less than 3 months. Scientists built the TCR library using RNA that was extracted from PBMCs. By American Thyroid Association guidelines, Graves' disease was diagnosed in the cohort. This sample was taken from a study of regulatory T cells in long-lasting Graves disease. General study findings and limits: Public clonotype sharing was higher in persistent than newly diagnosed patients.

The J segment lost 4 bases and the V segment lost 0 bases, leaving 4 bases of the junction unmatched. The CDR3 is 15 residues long. Germline-derived CDR1 and CDR2 are ENHRY and SYGVKD. A further study also used this sample, focusing on T cells in Graves' hyperthyroidism and ophthalmopathy.

Sequenced material: peripheral blood mononuclear cells (PBMCs), taken at new diagnosis, from a patient treated with antithyroid drugs. The chain is built from TRBV10-3 and TRBJ1-2; 8 bases map to TRBD1. This TCR was sampled from a woman under 40 with Graves disease. As DNA, the CDR3 is TGTGCCATCAGTGAGTCGGCCACAGGGGGCTATGGCTACACCTTC. Its translation: CAISESATGGYGYTF.